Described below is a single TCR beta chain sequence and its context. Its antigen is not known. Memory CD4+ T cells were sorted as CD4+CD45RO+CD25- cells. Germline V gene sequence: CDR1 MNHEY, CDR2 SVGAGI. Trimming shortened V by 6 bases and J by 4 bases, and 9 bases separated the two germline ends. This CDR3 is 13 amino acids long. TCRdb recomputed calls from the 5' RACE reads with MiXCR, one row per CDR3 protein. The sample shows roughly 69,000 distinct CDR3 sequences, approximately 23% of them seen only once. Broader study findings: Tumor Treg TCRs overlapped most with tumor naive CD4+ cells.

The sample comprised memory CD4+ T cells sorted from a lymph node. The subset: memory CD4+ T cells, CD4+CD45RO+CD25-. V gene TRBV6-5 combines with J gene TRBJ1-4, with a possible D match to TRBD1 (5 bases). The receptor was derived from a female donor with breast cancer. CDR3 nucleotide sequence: TGTGCCAGCAGGGACACAGATAATGAAAAACTGTTTTTT. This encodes CASRDTDNEKLFF.